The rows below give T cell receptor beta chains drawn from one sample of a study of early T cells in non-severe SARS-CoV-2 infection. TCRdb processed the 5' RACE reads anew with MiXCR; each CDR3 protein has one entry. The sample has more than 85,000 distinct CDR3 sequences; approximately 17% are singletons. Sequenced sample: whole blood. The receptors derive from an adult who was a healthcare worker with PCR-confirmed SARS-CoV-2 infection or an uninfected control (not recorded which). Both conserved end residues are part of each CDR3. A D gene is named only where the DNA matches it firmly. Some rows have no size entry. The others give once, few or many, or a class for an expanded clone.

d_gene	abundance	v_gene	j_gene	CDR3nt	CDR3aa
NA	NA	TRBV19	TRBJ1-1	TGTGCCAGTACCATATCATTGGCCTACACTGAAGCTTTCTTT	CASTISLAYTEAFF
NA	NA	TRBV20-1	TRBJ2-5	TGCAGTGCTAGAGATCGGAGGGGGGTCCAAGAGACCCAGTACTTC	CSARDRRGVQETQYF
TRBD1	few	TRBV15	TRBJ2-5	TGTGCCACCAGCAGAGATCGGGACAGGGGGCGAACGGATGAGACCCAGTACTTC	CATSRDRDRGRTDETQYF
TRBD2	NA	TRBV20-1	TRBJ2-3	TGCAGTGCTGAGAGGAGCGGGGGTGACACAGATACGCAGTATTTT	CSAERSGGDTDTQYF
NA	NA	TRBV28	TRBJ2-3	TGTGCCAGCAGTTTAAGGGGTGATACGCAGTATTTT	CASSLRGDTQYF
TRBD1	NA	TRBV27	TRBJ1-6	TGTGCCAGCAGTGGAAACAGGGGGCAGAATTCACCCCTCCACTTT	CASSGNRGQNSPLHF
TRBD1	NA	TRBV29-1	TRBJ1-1	TGCAGCGTGAGCGGACAGGGCGGAAGGGCTTTCTTT	CSVSGQGGRAFF
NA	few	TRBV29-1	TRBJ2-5	TGCAGCGTAGTGCCAGGGTCAGAGACCCAGTACTTC	CSVVPGSETQYF
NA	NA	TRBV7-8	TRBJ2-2	TGTGCCAGCAGCCAACACCAGGGTACCGGGGAGCTGTTTTTT	CASSQHQGTGELFF
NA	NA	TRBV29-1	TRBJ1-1	TGCAGCGTACCGGGCGGAGACACTGAAGCTTTCTTT	CSVPGGDTEAFF
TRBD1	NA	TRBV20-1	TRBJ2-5	TGCAGTGCTAGGGGGACAGCCCAAGAGACCCAGTACTTC	CSARGTAQETQYF
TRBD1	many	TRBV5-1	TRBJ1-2	TGCGCCAGCAGCTTGGACAGGGGGTTCAACTATGGCTACACCTTC	CASSLDRGFNYGYTF
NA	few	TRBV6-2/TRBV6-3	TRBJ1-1	TGTGCCAGCAGTTCCCAGACAGCCGAAGCTTTCTTT	CASSSQTAEAFF
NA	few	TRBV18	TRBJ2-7	TGTGCCAGCTCACCAGGAGGTTTGGCCTACGAGCAGTACTTC	CASSPGGLAYEQYF
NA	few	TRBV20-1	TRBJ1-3	TGCAGTGCTAGGGAGGGGCCAACTGGAAACACCATATATTTT	CSAREGPTGNTIYF
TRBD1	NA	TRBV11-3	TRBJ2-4	TGTGCCAGCAGCTTCTTGCGGGACAGGGACCACCTTGCCAAAAACATTCAGTACTTC	CASSFLRDRDHLAKNIQYF
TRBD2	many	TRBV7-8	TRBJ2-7	TGTGCCAGCAGCTTAGCGGGGGGGTTCGAGCAGTACTTC	CASSLAGGFEQYF
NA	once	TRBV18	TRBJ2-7	TGTGCCAGCTCACCACAACACTCCGGGGCGACCTACGAGCAGTACTTC	CASSPQHSGATYEQYF
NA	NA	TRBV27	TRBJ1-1	TGTGCCAGCAGTTTCCGGCAGGGGTTGAACACTGAAGCTTTCTTT	CASSFRQGLNTEAFF
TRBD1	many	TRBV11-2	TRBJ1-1	TGTGCCAGCAGCGGGATGGACAGGAGCACTGAAGCTTTCTTT	CASSGMDRSTEAFF
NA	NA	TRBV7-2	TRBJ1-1	TGTGCCAGCAGCTTAGGGGTGGTGAACACTGAAGCTTTCTTT	CASSLGVVNTEAFF
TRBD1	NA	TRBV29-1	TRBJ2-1	TGCAGCGTTATACCTACAGGGGTTTTTAGGAATGAGCAGTTCTTC	CSVIPTGVFRNEQFF
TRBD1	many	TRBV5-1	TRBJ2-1	TGCGCCAGCACCGCGGACAGGGTCTACAATGAGCAGTTCTTC	CASTADRVYNEQFF
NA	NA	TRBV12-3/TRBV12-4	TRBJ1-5	TGTGCCAGCAGTCCTCCCCGAGGAGGCAATCAGCCCCAGCATTTT	CASSPPRGGNQPQHF
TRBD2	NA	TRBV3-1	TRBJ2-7	TGTGCCAGCAGCCAGACTAGCGGGAGGACGTACGAGCAGTACTTC	CASSQTSGRTYEQYF
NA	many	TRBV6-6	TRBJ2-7	TGTGCCAGCAGTTACTCGCGAGAGCAGTACTTC	CASSYSREQYF
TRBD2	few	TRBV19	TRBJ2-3	TGTGCCAGTAGTTTCCCGGGGGGGCCGGGTACGCAGTATTTT	CASSFPGGPGTQYF
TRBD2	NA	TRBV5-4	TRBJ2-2	TGTGTCAGCAGCGAAGTTCTAGCGGCGAACACCGGGGAGCTGTTTTTT	CVSSEVLAANTGELFF
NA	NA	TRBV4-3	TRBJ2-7	TGCGCCAGCAGCCAAGAGCGCAGAATCGACGAGCAGTACTTC	CASSQERRIDEQYF
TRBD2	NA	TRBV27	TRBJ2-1	TGTGCCAGCAGTTCCCCTCTCGCGGGGGGGAGCAATGAGCAGTTCTTC	CASSSPLAGGSNEQFF
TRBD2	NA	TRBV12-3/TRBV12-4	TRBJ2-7	TGTGCCAGCAGTTTTTGGTTAGCGGGGGGCTCCTACGAGCAGTACTTC	CASSFWLAGGSYEQYF
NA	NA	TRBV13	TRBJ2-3	TGTGCCAGCAGCTCGATGGTAGATACGCAGTATTTT	CASSSMVDTQYF
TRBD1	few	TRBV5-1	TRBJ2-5	TGCGCCAGCAGGTACAGGGGGCAGTCGGGAGAGACCCAGTACTTC	CASRYRGQSGETQYF
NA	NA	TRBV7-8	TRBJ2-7	TGTGCCAGCAGCTTAGTGGGGCACAACGAGCAGTACTTC	CASSLVGHNEQYF
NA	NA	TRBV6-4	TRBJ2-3	TGTGCCAGCAGTGAGGGGGCTAGCACAGATACGCAGTATTTT	CASSEGASTDTQYF
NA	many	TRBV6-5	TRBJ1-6	TGTGCCAGCAGTTACACCCCACCCCATAACCATAGGAGTTCACCCCTCCACTTT	CASSYTPPHNHRSSPLHF
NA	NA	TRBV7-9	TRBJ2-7	TGTGCCAGCAGCCCTACCTTAGGACGTGGATTGTACGAGCAGTACTTC	CASSPTLGRGLYEQYF
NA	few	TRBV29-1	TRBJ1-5	TGCAGCGTTGTGGGGGACAGCAATCAGCCCCAGCATTTT	CSVVGDSNQPQHF
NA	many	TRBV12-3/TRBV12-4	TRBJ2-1	TGTGCCAGCAGGGTGGGGGCTGGTTGGGTCTTC	CASRVGAGWVF
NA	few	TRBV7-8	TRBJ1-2	TGTGCCAGCAGCTTAGCTAAGGGTCATAACTATGGCTACACCTTC	CASSLAKGHNYGYTF
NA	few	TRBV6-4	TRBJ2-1	TGTGCCAGCAGTGAGGGCCCGGCCGATGAGCAGTTCTTC	CASSEGPADEQFF
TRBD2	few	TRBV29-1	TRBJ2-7	TGCAGCGTTGAAACACAGACTAGCGGGGGGCCAACCTACGAGCAGTACTTC	CSVETQTSGGPTYEQYF
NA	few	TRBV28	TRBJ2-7	TGTGCCAGCAGTTTCAGGGGTTTCGTCCAATACGAGCAGTACTTC	CASSFRGFVQYEQYF
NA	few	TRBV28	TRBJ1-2	TGTGCCAGCAGTTTAGACAGCGCGTTTACCTTC	CASSLDSAFTF
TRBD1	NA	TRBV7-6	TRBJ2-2	TGTGCCAGCAGCCGGCGGGACAGGGGAACCGGGGAGCTGTTTTTT	CASSRRDRGTGELFF
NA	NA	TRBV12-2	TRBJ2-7	TGTGCAAGTCGCTCAAGGATCGGGAAAAACTACGAGCAGTACTTC	CASRSRIGKNYEQYF
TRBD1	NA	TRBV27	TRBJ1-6	TGTGCCAGCAGTTTTACAGGGGGCACCTATAATTCACCCCTCCACTTT	CASSFTGGTYNSPLHF
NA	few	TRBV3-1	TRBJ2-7	TGTGCCAGCAGCCCGCCCGAGCAGTCGTTGGGGTACGAGCAGTACTTC	CASSPPEQSLGYEQYF
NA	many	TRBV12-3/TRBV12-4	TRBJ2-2	TGTGCCAGCAGTTTAGGGAGAGGGCCCGGGGAGCTGTTTTTT	CASSLGRGPGELFF
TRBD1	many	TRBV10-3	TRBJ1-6	TGTGCCATCAGTGAGGCGGGACAGGGCGGATCACCCCTCCACTTT	CAISEAGQGGSPLHF
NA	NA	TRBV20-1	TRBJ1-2	TGCAGTGTGGGCCAGGGCGTTTTTGGGGGCTACACCTTC	CSVGQGVFGGYTF
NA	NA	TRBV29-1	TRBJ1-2	TGCAGCGTCCAACAGGACTTCCGCGAAGATGGCTACACCTTC	CSVQQDFREDGYTF